This T cell receptor beta chain was captured in a study of cytomegalovirus exposure and HLA in healthy donors. CDR1 LGHNA and CDR2 YSLEER come from the germline V gene. The length of the CDR3 is 16 residues. The V gene lost 0 bases and the J gene lost 1 base, with 11 bases spanning the gap. Researchers ran the PCR with 60 Vbeta and 13 Jbeta primers. Assay: immunoSEQ multiplex PCR; the TCRdb copy retains only in-frame clones and omits some. The repertoire holds 98,000 or so clones, with roughly three quarters as singletons. This sequence joins TRBV4-3 and TRBJ2-3; tentative D call: TRBD2 (5 bases). The sequence was collected from a man between 40 and 49 years old in good health and CMV-seronegative. Sequencing was performed on PBMCs. The CDR3 reads CASSQESRARTDTQYF. The CDR3 nucleotides read TGCGCCAGCAGCCAAGAGTCGCGGGCCCGCACAGATACGCAGTATTTT.